The 26 T cell receptor beta chains below come from one sample, sequenced in a study of OX40 agonist ivuxolimab in advanced cancers. To prepare the library, the immunoSEQ multiplex PCR assay was applied. The table was pulled from immuneACCESS by TCRdb, which kept in-frame rearrangements only. Such tables lose some clones; where checked, under half of the loss comes from unresolved V genes, and the rest has no known cause. The sample includes 55,000 to 90,000 clones, with around 88% observed a single time. Roughly 0.9% of the sample is held by the ten biggest clonotypes. The source material was CD4+ or CD8+ T cells sorted from blood, sampled in a trial of the OX40 agonist ivuxolimab. Receptors were obtained from an adult with an advanced solid tumor such as melanoma, head and neck, liver or kidney cancer.

The CDR3 nucleotides are TGTGCCAGCAGCTTATACCCGGACAGGGCCAATCAGCCCCAGCATTTT. Its translation is CASSLYPDRANQPQHF. The rearrangement joins TRBV7-9 to TRBJ1-5; 8 bases agree with TRBD1. The V segment lost 2 bases and the J segment 3 bases; nucleotides outside the gene matches: 6. Germline CDR1 SEHNR, CDR2 FQNEAQ (reference sequence). The CDR3 runs 16 residues. The full variable domain, rest sourced from reference TRBV7-9 and TRBJ1-5, is DTGVSQNPRHKITKRGQNVTFRCDPISEHNRLYWYRQTLGQGPEFLTYFQNEAQLEKSRLLSDRFSAERPKGSFSTLEIQRTEQGDSAMYLCASSLYPDRANQPQHFGDGTRLSIL.

The chain has TRBV30 and TRBJ1-2; 8 nucleotides match TRBD1. This CDR3 region has 13 residues. The germline CDR1 and CDR2 sequences are GTSNPN and SVGIG (reference sequence). V shed 5 bases and J 7 bases; nucleotides not matched to a gene: 9. The CDR3 reads CAWDSDRERGYTF. As DNA, the CDR3 is TGTGCCTGGGACTCGGACAGGGAACGTGGCTACACCTTC.

The chain combines TRBV6-5 with TRBJ2-7, with D tentatively TRBD1 or TRBD2 (5 bases each). V was trimmed by 5 bases and J by 3 bases, leaving 11 bases between them. The CDR3 length is 13 residues. Germline assignment: CDR1 MNHEY and CDR2 SVGAGI. DNA for the CDR3: TGTGCCAGCAGTATTGGGACCCTCTACGAGCAGTACTTC. It is translated as CASSIGTLYEQYF.

This clone was detected only once. The chain uses TRBV18 and TRBJ2-1; 8 positions match TRBD2. Trimming removed 1 base from V and 8 bases from J; junction bases left unmatched: 7. Germline V CDR1 and CDR2: KGHSH, LQKENI. This CDR3 is 15 amino acids long. DNA for the CDR3: TGTGCCAGCTCACCACTCGGGAGGGCCTTGTATGAGCAGTTCTTC. Translated, it gives CASSPLGRALYEQFF.

In DNA, the CDR3 is TGTGCCAGCAGTGAGGAGTCGTACACTGAAGCTTTCTTT. Its protein is CASSEESYTEAFF. V and J are TRBV25-1 and TRBJ1-1; D unclear. CDR1 is MGHDK, CDR2 SYGVNS, per germline. Trimming left V 3 bases short and J 3 bases short, with 8 bases between. The CDR3 totals 13 residues.

The CDR3 spells CASSFDRGTYGYTF. CDR3 coding DNA: TGTGCCAGCAGTTTTGACAGGGGGACCTATGGCTACACCTTC. The chain is built from TRBV6-5 and TRBJ1-2, with 9 bases that match TRBD1. CDR1 and CDR2 (germline): MNHEY, SVGAGI. The J segment lost 4 bases and the V segment lost 4 bases, leaving 4 bases of the junction unmatched. This CDR3 comprises 14 residues.

This rearrangement joins TRBV6-1 to TRBJ2-3; D perhaps matches TRBD1 (5 bases). CDR1 and CDR2 from the germline V gene are MNHNS and SASEGT. This CDR3 is built from 14 residues. The V and J ends lost 5 bases and 6 bases respectively, with 15 bases between them. The CDR3 nucleotides are TGTGCCAGCAGTTCCCTGAGAGCAGGGGATACGCAGTATTTT. Protein sequence: CASSSLRAGDTQYF.

V and J are TRBV6-1 and TRBJ1-2; D gene unclear. Trimming cost V 6 bases and J 6 bases, with 8 bases left between them. The CDR3 loop spans 11 amino acids. CDR1 and CDR2 from the germline V gene are MNHNS and SASEGT. This CDR3 reads CASSFRDGYTF. The CDR3 DNA reads as TGTGCCAGCAGCTTCCGCGATGGCTACACCTTC.

This chain uses TRBV7-2 with TRBJ2-3, with 7 bases that match TRBD2. CDR1 is SGHTA, CDR2 FQGNSA, per germline. The J segment lost 4 bases and the V segment lost 3 bases, leaving 4 bases of the junction unmatched. The CDR3 covers 14 residues. CDR3: CASSLTGGPDTQYF. In DNA, the CDR3 is TGTGCCAGCAGCTTGACGGGAGGTCCAGATACGCAGTATTTT.

The chain uses TRBV11-2 and TRBJ2-7; D might be TRBD2 (7 bases). The CDR3 length is 14 residues. Between the trimmed V and J ends, which lost 3 bases and 3 bases, there was a span of 12 bases. In germline, CDR1 is SGHAT, CDR2 FQNNGV. The CDR3 loop is CASSLEGGNYEQYF. The CDR3 DNA follows: TGTGCCAGCAGCTTGGAGGGGGGGAACTACGAGCAGTACTTC.

The CDR3 spells CASSPDRQVEAFF. The CDR3 DNA reads TGTGCCAGCTCACCGGACAGACAGGTCGAAGCTTTCTTT. The chain is built from TRBV18 and TRBJ1-1, with D perhaps matching TRBD1 (6 bases). CDR3 length: 13 residues. The V and J ends lost 3 bases and 8 bases respectively, with 13 bases between them. In germline, CDR1 is KGHSH, CDR2 LQKENI.

The rearrangement links TRBV6-5 to TRBJ2-1; D call uncertain. CDR1 MNHEY and CDR2 SVGAGI come from the germline V gene. V was trimmed by 0 bases and J by 6 bases, leaving 12 bases between them. The CDR3 has 15 residues. CDR3 in amino acids: CASSYSGPVGNEQFF. CDR3 DNA: TGTGCCAGCAGTTACTCCGGACCCGTGGGCAATGAGCAGTTCTTC.

This clone occurred once. V usage is TRBV9 and J usage is TRBJ1-5; D remains ambiguous. The germline V gene encodes CDR1 SGDLS and CDR2 YYNGEE. The CDR3 is 14 residues long. The V and J ends lost 0 bases and 5 bases respectively, with 9 bases between them. The CDR3 nucleotides read TGTGCCAGCAGCGTAGAACCCGCCGATCAGCCCCAGCATTTT. Translation gives CASSVEPADQPQHF. Full variable domain (missing parts from reference TRBV9 and TRBJ1-5): DSGVTQTPKHLITATGQRVTLRCSPRSGDLSVYWYQQSLDQGLQFLIQYYNGEERAKGNILERFSAQQFPDLHSELNLSSLELGDSALYFCASSVEPADQPQHFGDGTRLSIL.

The chain uses TRBV11-1 and TRBJ2-7, with D possibly TRBD1 on 5 matching bases. The germline V gene encodes CDR1 SGHAT and CDR2 FQDESV (reference sequence). This CDR3 contains 14 residues. V lost 1 base, J lost 3 bases, and 10 bases lay in between. The chain's CDR3 is CASSLEWTNYEQYF. The CDR3 DNA sequence: TGTGCCAGCAGCTTAGAATGGACAAACTACGAGCAGTACTTC.

This chain links TRBV6-6 with TRBJ1-2; D is ambiguous. The CDR3 runs to 11 residues. Germline values: CDR1 MNHNY, CDR2 SVGAGI (reference sequence). Trimming removed 6 bases at V and 4 bases at J, with 6 bases between. CDR3 protein: CASSWGYGYTF. The CDR3 DNA follows: TGTGCCAGCAGCTGGGGCTATGGCTACACCTTC.

This chain uses TRBV18 with TRBJ2-5; tentative D call: TRBD2 (6 bases). This CDR3 is built from 15 residues. V lost 6 bases and J lost 1, with 15 bases in between. Germline V gene data show CDR1 as KGHSH and CDR2 as LQKENI. Here the CDR3 reads CASSIAAVGQETQYF. DNA of the CDR3: TGTGCCAGCTCCATAGCGGCTGTGGGCCAAGAGACCCAGTACTTC.

The V gene is TRBV7-9, the J gene TRBJ1-2; possibly TRBD1 for D (6 bases). CDR3 length: 12 amino acids. Deletions cut 9 bases from V and 4 bases from J, with 12 bases between. The germline V gene has CDR1 SEHNR and CDR2 FQNEAQ (reference sequence). In nucleotides, the CDR3 is TGTGCCAGTGCTCCGGGGGCCTATGGCTACACCTTC. This codes for CASAPGAYGYTF.

The rearrangement joins TRBV30 to TRBJ2-7, with D maybe TRBD2 (6 bases). Per germline, CDR1 GTSNPN and CDR2 SVGIG (reference sequence). There are 15 residues in the CDR3. The V gene lost 3 bases and the J gene lost 3 bases, with 18 bases spanning the gap. DNA of the CDR3: TGTGCCTGGAGGAATCCGGGACTCCCGCTCTACGAGCAGTACTTC. It yields the protein CAWRNPGLPLYEQYF. The full variable domain, completed using reference TRBV30 and TRBJ2-7, is SQTIHQWPATLVQPVGSPLSLECTVEGTSNPNLYWYRQAAGRGLQLLFYSVGIGQISSEVPQNLSASRPQDRQFILSSKKLLLSDSGFYLCAWRNPGLPLYEQYFGPGTRLTVT.

In this sample, this clone turned up a few times. The V gene is TRBV29-1, the J gene TRBJ1-1; 10 bases align to TRBD1. V was pared by 5 bases and J by 5 bases, with 8 bases of the junction left unmatched. From germline, CDR1 is SQVTM and CDR2 ANQGSEA. The CDR3 sequence is 14 residues long. The CDR3 loop reads CSVRGQGRGTEAFF. The CDR3 coding sequence is TGCAGCGTTCGGGGACAGGGGCGAGGGACTGAAGCTTTCTTT.

The count of this clone is one. The V gene is TRBV6-5, the J gene TRBJ2-7, with D perhaps matching TRBD1 (5 bases). V lost 6 bases and J lost 6, with 9 bases in between. The CDR3 is 11 amino acids. The germline V gene encodes CDR1 MNHEY and CDR2 SVGAGI. The CDR3 loop reads CASSRQSEQYF. The DNA of the CDR3 is TGTGCCAGCAGCCGACAGAGCGAGCAGTACTTC.

The chain recombines TRBV10-3 with TRBJ1-1, with 7 bases identical to TRBD1. This CDR3 contains 13 residues. The V segment lost 6 bases and the J segment 9 bases; nucleotides outside the gene matches: 10. The germline V gene encodes CDR1 ENHRY and CDR2 SYGVKD. The CDR3 nucleotides are TGTGCCATCAGGGAACCAGACAGGGCCCAAGCTTTCTTT. Encoded protein: CAIREPDRAQAFF.

The chain is built from TRBV4-1 and TRBJ2-5, with D tentatively TRBD1 (6 bases). The CDR3 totals 17 residues. Trimming removed 0 bases at V and 3 bases at J, with 17 bases between. The V gene's germline CDR1 is MGHRA and CDR2 YSYEKL. The DNA of the CDR3 is TGCGCCAGCAGCCAAGAGAGGGGGATGGGGCACAAAGAGACCCAGTACTTC. It is translated as CASSQERGMGHKETQYF.

The CDR3 loop is CASYRTAGLHNEQFF. The CDR3 DNA reads TGTGCCAGCTACCGGACAGCGGGGCTACACAATGAGCAGTTCTTC. The genes are TRBV18 and TRBJ2-1; D possibly corresponds to TRBD2 (7 bases). This CDR3 region has 15 residues. Germline CDR1 reads KGHSH; CDR2 reads LQKENI. Trimming pared 7 bases from V and 5 bases from J, leaving 18 bases between.

This chain connects TRBV5-4 to TRBJ1-2, with TRBD1 matching 7 bases. The V gene end was trimmed by 1 base and the J gene end by 2 bases; junction bases not matched to a gene: 8. CDR3 length: 16 amino acids. CDR1 and CDR2 (germline): SGHNT, YYREEE (reference sequence). CDR3: CASSLYPTGLNYGYTF. CDR3 sequence (DNA): TGTGCCAGCAGCTTGTACCCGACAGGGCTAAACTATGGCTACACCTTC.

This chain uses TRBV7-2 with TRBJ2-4; D gene ambiguous. CDR1 and CDR2 from the germline V gene are SGHTA and FQGNSA. Trimming left V 2 bases short and J 3 bases short, with 5 bases between. This CDR3 is 13 amino acids long. The CDR3 nucleotides read TGTGCCAGCAGCTTAATCGGCAAAAACATTCAGTACTTC. It encodes CASSLIGKNIQYF.

J is TRBJ1-3 and V is TRBV10-3; 12 positions match TRBD1. The V segment lost 6 bases and the J segment 0 bases; nucleotides outside the gene matches: 9. The CDR3 is made up of 18 amino acids. Germline V gene sequence: CDR1 ENHRY, CDR2 SYGVKD. This CDR3 is CAIRPGQGASSSGNTIYF. CDR3 DNA: TGTGCCATCAGGCCGGGACAGGGGGCTTCAAGCTCTGGAAACACCATATATTTT.